What follows is one TCR beta chain and its context. What it binds is not known. These data come from a study of a mutant IDH1 vaccine in newly diagnosed glioma. Study-wide context: Vaccines were first given 4-6 weeks after radiotherapy alone, or with temozolomide cycles. The sex distribution of treated patients was 62.5% male and approximately 40% female, with a mean age of approximately 40 years. The therapy given earlier, which was standard therapy, consisted of radiotherapy, temozolomide, or both, and most of the patients received both.

Germline CDR1 MNHEY, CDR2 SMNVEV (reference sequence). The CDR3 spans 16 residues. Trimming took off 0 bases at V and 1 base at J, with 12 bases between the two ends. Study findings and constraints: Of all patients, around 94% showed vaccine-induced immune responses.

Noted time point: week 5, during vaccination. Vaccinated patients received 300 ug of mutant IDH1 20-mer peptide per dose, with topical imiquimod. This table comes from immunoSEQ multiplex PCR, and its TCRdb copy is limited to in-frame clones, with some not included. This table has about 60,000 clones, around 84% appearing once. Sequenced here: PBMCs, sampled from a glioma patient whose treatment included an IDH1 peptide vaccine. The TCR comes from a woman aged 50 to 60 with glioma. This chain connects TRBV27 to TRBJ1-1; D not certain. In DNA form, the CDR3 reads TGTGCCAGCAGTTTATCGATGGGTGTCAGGAACACTGAAGCTTTCTTT. Translation gives CASSLSMGVRNTEAFF.